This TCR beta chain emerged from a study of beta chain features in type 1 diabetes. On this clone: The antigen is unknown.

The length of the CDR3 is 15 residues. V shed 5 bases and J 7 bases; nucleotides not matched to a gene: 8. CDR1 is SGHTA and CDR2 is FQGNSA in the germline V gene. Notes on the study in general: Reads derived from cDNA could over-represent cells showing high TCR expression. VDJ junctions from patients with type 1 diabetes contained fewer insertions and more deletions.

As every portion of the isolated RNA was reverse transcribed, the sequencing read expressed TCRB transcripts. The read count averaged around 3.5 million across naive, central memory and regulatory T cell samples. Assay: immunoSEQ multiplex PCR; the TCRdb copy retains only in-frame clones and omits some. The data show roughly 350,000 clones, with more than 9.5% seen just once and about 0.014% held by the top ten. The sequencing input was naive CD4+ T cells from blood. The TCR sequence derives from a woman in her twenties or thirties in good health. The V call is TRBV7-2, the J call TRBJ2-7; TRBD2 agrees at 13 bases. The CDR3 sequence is CASSRTSGRANEQYF. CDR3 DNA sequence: TGTGCCAGCAGCCGTACTAGCGGGAGGGCCAATGAGCAGTACTTC. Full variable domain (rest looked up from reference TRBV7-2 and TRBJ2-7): GAGVSQSPSNKVTEKGKDVELRCDPISGHTALYWYRQSLGQGLEFLIYFQGNSAPDKSGLPSDRFSAERTGGSVSTLTIQRTQQEDSAVYLCASSRTSGRANEQYFGPGTRLTVT.